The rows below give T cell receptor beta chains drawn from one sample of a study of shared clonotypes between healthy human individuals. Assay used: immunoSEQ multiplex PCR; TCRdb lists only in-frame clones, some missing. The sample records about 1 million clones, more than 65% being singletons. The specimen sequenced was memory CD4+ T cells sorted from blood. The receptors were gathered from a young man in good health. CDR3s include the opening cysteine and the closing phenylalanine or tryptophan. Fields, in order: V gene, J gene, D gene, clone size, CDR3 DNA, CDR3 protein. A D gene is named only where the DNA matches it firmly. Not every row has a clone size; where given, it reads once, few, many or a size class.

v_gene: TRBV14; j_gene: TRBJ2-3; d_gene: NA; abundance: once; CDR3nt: TGTGCCAGCAGCCAAGATCGGAGGATGCAATATTTT; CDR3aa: CASSQDRRMQYF
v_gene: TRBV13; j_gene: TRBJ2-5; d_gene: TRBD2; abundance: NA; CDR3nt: TGTGCCAGCAGCTTGAGGGAGGGCCAAGAGACCCAGTACTTC; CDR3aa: CASSLREGQETQYF
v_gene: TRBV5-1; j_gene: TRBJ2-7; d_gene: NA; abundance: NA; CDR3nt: TGCGCCAGCAAGTTAGGGACCCTCTCCTACGAGCAGTACTTC; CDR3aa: CASKLGTLSYEQYF
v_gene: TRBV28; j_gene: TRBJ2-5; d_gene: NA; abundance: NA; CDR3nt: TGTGCCACCGGTAGAGGGGCACAAGAGACCCAGTACTTC; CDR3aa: CATGRGAQETQYF
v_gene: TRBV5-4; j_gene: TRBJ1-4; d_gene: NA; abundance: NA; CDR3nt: TGTGCCAGCAGCTTGGGGACAGCCAATAATGAAAAACTGTTTTTT; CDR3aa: CASSLGTANNEKLFF
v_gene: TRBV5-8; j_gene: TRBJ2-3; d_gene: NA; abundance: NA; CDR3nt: TGTGCCAGCGGCCCCCGTTCGAGGGGCACAGATACGCAGTATTTT; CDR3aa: CASGPRSRGTDTQYF
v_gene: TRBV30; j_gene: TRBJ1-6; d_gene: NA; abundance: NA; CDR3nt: TGTGCCTGGAGTGGGGCCGGGTCCTTCAATTCACCCCTCCACTTT; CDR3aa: CAWSGAGSFNSPLHF
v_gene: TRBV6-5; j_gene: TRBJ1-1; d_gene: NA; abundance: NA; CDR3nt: TGTGCCAGCAGGGACCGGGAGAAAGAAGCTTTCTTT; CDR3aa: CASRDREKEAFF
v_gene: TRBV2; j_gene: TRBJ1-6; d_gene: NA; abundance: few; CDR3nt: TGTGCCAGCAGTACGATCAATTCACCCCTCCACTTT; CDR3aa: CASSTINSPLHF
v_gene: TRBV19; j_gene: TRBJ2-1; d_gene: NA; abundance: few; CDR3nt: TGTGCCAGTAGCGGAGGACCCTACAATGAGCAGTTCTTC; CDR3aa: CASSGGPYNEQFF
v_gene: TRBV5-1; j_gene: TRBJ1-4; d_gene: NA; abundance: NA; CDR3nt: TGCGCCAGCAGCAAGGAGTTAACTAATGAAAAACTGTTTTTT; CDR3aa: CASSKELTNEKLFF
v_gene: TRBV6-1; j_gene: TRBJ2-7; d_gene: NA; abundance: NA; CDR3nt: TGTGCCAGCAGTGTATCGGCAGGGTTTTTGAACGAGCAGTACTTC; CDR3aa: CASSVSAGFLNEQYF
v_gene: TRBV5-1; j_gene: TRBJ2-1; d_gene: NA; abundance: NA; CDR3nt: TGCGCCAGCCTCCCGGACACGGTCAATGACAATGAGCAGTTCTTC; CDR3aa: CASLPDTVNDNEQFF
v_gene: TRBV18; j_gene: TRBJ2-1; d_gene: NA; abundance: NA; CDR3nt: TGTGCCAGCTCACCACGGGCAGGTGAGCAGTTCTTC; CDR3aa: CASSPRAGEQFF
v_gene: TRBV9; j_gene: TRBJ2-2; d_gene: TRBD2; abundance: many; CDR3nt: TGTGCCAGCAGCCTGGGACTACAGAACACCGGGGAGCTGTTTTTT; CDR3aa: CASSLGLQNTGELFF
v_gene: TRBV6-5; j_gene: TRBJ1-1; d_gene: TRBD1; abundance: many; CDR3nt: TGTGCCAGCAGTTACGGGGACAGGAAGAACACTGAAGCTTTCTTT; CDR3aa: CASSYGDRKNTEAFF
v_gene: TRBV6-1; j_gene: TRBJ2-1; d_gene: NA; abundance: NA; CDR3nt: TGTGCCAGCAGCCAGCCCTACAATGAGCAGTTCTTC; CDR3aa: CASSQPYNEQFF
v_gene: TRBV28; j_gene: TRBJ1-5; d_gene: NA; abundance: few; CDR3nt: TGTGCCAGCAGACCCCCGGGGAATCAGCCCCAGCATTTT; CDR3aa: CASRPPGNQPQHF
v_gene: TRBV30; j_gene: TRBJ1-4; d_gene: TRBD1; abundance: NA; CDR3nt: TGTGCCTGGAGTAAGGACAGGGGTAATGAAAAACTGTTTTTT; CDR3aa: CAWSKDRGNEKLFF
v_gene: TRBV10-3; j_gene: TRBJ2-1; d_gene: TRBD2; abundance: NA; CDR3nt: TGTGCCATCAGTGGGACTAGCGGGAGTGTTAACAATGAGCAGTTCTTC; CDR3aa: CAISGTSGSVNNEQFF